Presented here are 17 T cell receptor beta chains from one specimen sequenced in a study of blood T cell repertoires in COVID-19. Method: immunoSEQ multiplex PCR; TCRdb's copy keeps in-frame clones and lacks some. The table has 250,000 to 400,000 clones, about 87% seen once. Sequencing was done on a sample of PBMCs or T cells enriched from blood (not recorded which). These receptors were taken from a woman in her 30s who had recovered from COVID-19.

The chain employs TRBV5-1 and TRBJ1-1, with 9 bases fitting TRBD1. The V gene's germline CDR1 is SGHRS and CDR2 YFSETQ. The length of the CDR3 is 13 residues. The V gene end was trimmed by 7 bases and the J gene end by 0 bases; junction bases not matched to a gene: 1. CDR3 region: CASGTGLNTEAFF. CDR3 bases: TGCGCCAGCGGGACAGGGTTGAACACTGAAGCTTTCTTT.

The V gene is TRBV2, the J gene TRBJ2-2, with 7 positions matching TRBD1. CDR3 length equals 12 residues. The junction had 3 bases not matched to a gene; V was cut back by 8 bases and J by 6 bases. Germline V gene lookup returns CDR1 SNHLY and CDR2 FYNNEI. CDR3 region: CASRQGPGELFF. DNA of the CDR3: TGTGCCAGCCGACAGGGACCCGGGGAGCTGTTTTTT.

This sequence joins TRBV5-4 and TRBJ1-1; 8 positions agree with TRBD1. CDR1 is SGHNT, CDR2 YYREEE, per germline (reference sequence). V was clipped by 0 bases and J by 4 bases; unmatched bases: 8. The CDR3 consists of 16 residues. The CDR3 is CASSLGTGRIGTEAFF. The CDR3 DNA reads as TGTGCCAGCAGCTTGGGGACAGGGCGGATCGGCACTGAAGCTTTCTTT.

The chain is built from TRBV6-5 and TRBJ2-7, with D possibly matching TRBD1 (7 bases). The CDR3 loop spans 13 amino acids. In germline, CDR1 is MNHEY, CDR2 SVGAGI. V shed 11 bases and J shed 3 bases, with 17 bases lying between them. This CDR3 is CAGRTGGFYEQYF. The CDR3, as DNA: TGTGCCGGGAGGACAGGCGGGTTCTACGAGCAGTACTTC.

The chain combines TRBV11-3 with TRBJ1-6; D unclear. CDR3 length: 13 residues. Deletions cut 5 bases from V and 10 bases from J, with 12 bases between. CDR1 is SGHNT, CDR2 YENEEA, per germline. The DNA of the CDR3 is TGTGCCAGCAGCGCCTCCCTGGCCTCACCCCTCCACTTT. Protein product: CASSASLASPLHF.

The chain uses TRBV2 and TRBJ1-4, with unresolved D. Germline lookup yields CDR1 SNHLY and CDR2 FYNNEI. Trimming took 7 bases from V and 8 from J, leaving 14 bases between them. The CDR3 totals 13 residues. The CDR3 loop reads CASMGGHGEKLFF. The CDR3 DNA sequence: TGTGCCAGCATGGGCGGGCATGGCGAAAAACTGTTTTTT.

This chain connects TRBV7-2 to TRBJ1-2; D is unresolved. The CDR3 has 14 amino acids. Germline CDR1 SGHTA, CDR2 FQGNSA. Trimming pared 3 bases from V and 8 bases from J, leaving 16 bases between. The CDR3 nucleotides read TGTGCCAGCAGCTTTAGTCCAGGTTTCAGCGGCTACACCTTC. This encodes CASSFSPGFSGYTF.

CDR3 sequence: CASSLGISGGATDTQYF. The CDR3 DNA is TGTGCCAGCAGCTTAGGAATTAGCGGGGGGGCTACAGATACGCAGTATTTT. The gene calls are TRBV7-2 and TRBJ2-3; TRBD2 matches at 11 bases. Germline V lookup: CDR1 SGHTA, CDR2 FQGNSA. This CDR3 has 17 amino acids. J was trimmed by 3 bases and V by 1 base; bases with no gene match: 6. Using reference TRBV7-2 and TRBJ2-3 for the parts outside the CDR3, the full variable domain is GAGVSQSPSNKVTEKGKDVELRCDPISGHTALYWYRQSLGQGLEFLIYFQGNSAPDKSGLPSDRFSAERTGGSVSTLTIQRTQQEDSAVYLCASSLGISGGATDTQYFGPGTRLTVL.

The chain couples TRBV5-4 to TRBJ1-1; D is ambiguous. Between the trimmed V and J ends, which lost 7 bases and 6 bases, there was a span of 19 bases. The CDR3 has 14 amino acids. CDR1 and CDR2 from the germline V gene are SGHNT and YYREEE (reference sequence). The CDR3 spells CASLESPIAAEAFF. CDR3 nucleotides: TGTGCCAGCCTGGAGAGCCCCATAGCCGCTGAAGCTTTCTTT.

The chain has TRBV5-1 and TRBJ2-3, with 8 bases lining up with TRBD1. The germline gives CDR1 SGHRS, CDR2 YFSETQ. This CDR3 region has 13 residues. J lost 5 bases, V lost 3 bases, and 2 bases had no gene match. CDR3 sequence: CASSSGGGDTQYF. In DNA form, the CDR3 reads TGCGCCAGCAGCTCAGGGGGCGGAGATACGCAGTATTTT.

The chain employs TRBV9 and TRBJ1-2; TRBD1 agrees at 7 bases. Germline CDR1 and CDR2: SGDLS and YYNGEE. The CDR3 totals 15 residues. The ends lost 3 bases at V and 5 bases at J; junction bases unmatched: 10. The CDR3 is CASSALDRPLYGYTF. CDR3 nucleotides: TGTGCCAGCAGCGCCCTGGACAGGCCCCTATATGGCTACACCTTC.

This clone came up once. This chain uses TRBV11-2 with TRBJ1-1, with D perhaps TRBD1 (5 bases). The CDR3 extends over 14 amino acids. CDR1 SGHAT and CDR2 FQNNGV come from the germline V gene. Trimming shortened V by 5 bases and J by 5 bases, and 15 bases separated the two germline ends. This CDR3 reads CASSRVGGRTEAFF. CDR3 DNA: TGTGCCAGCAGCCGAGTTGGGGGGAGGACTGAAGCTTTCTTT.

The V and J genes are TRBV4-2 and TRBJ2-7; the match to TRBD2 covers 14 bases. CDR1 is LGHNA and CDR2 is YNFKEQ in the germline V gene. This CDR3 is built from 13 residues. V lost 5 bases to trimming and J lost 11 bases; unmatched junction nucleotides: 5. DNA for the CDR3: TGTGCCAGCAGCGAGACTAGCGGGGGGGCCGAGTACTTC. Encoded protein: CASSETSGGAEYF.

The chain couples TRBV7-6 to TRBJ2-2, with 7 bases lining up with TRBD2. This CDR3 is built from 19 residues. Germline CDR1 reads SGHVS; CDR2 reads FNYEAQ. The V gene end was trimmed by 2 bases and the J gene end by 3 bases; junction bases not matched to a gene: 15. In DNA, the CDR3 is TGTGCCAGCAGCTTACTTGCGCCGATCAGGGCGGGAGACACCGGGGAGCTGTTTTTT. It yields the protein CASSLLAPIRAGDTGELFF.

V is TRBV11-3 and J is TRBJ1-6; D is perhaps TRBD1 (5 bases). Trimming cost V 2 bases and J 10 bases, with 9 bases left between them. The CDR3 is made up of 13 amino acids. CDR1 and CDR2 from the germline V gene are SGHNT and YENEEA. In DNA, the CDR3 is TGTGCCAGCAGCTTAAGGTCAGGGTCACCCCTCCACTTT. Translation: CASSLRSGSPLHF.

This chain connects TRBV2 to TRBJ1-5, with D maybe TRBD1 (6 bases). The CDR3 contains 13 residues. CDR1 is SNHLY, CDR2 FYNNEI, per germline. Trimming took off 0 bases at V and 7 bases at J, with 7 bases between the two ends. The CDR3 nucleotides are TGTGCCAGCAGTGAAGCCAGGGGACAGCCCCAGCATTTT. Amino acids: CASSEARGQPQHF.

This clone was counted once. The CDR3 coding sequence is TGCGCCAGCAGTGCGGTGAGCACAGATACGCAGTATTTT. Residues: CASSAVSTDTQYF. V is TRBV10-1 and J is TRBJ2-3; D is unresolved. Germline CDR1 WNHNN, CDR2 SYGVQD (reference sequence). V lost 4 bases, J lost 0 bases, and 5 bases lay in between. This CDR3 region has 13 residues.